The sequence of this T cell receptor beta chain was determined in a study of tumor and adjacent non-tumor tissue in lung cancer. Study-level information: Histology: 11 to 13 adenocarcinoma, a couple of squamous cell carcinoma, 1 small cell lung cancer. Patients were aged roughly 31 to 76, approximately ten men and about five women, stage I to III.

The library came from three nested PCR rounds adapted from ARM-PCR protocols. TCRdb processed the multiplex PCR reads anew with MiXCR; each CDR3 protein has one entry. The sample includes 52,000 or so distinct CDR3 sequences, about 70% of them seen just once. Study results and caveats: Top 100 clones took a larger repertoire share in normal lung. Tumor TCR diversity, when higher, was linked to shorter survival.

This sample's RNA came from whole unsorted tissue. Distant lung tissue was collected more than 3 cm away from the tumor edge. A note on this clonotype: Its matching antigen is unknown. An end of the junction does not agree with germline; a read error may underlie this.

From germline, CDR1 is MNHEY and CDR2 SVGEGT. The CDR3 sequence is 12 residues long. Sequencing was carried out using distant non-tumor lung tissue. The receptor comes from a woman in her sixties with non-small cell lung cancer. The rearrangement uses TRBV6-2 or TRBV6-3 and TRBJ1-5, with 8 bases that match TRBD1. For the CDR3, the DNA is TGTACCAGCAGGGGGCGGTATCAGCCCCAGCATTTT. As protein: CTSRGRYQPQHF.